Included here is one T cell receptor (beta chain) sequence, with context. This CDR3 is 13 amino acids long. The V end was cut by 11 bases, the J end by 0 bases, with 11 bases between. Germline CDR1 reads SNHLY; CDR2 reads FYNNEI. The data stem from a study of blood T cell repertoires in COVID-19. For the study at large: Spain, Italy and the United States supplied samples that represented acute and convalescent COVID-19. From T cells, B-cell-depleted T cells, or PBMCs came the material, which was cDNA or gDNA.

Authors' methods: Reference gene primers were amplified, and this amplification served to estimate nucleated cell counts. TCRdb's copy holds only in-frame clones and misses some; the assay was immunoSEQ multiplex PCR. V and J calls and clone size are copied from that table; D and trimming were computed from the DNA. The repertoire consists of 200,000 to 300,000 clones, with around nine tenths occurring once and the leading ten covering 1.5% to 2%. The receptor comes from a man younger than 45 with active or convalescent COVID-19. The V call is TRBV2, the J call TRBJ2-1; maybe TRBD2 (6 bases). What was sequenced was peripheral blood. In DNA, the CDR3 is TGTGCCGGTGCGGGGTTCTCCTACAATGAGCAGTTCTTC. This encodes CAGAGFSYNEQFF.